A single sample is the source of the 14 T cell receptor beta chains below, sequenced in a study of blood T cell repertoires in COVID-19. Profiling relied on immunoSEQ multiplex PCR, and the TCRdb table lists in-frame clones only, not all of them. In the table there are hundreds of thousands of clones, around 87% of which are singletons. Sequenced sample: peripheral blood. The receptors here all came from a man aged 65 to 85 with acute or convalescent COVID-19.

CDR3 bases: TGCGCCAGCAGCGGGGGACAGGGGAGGACTGAAGCTTTCTTT. Translated, it gives CASSGGQGRTEAFF. The chain is built from TRBV5-1 and TRBJ1-1; 10 nucleotides align to TRBD1. Per germline, CDR1 SGHRS and CDR2 YFSETQ. Trimming at V came to 4 bases and at J to 5 bases, leaving 5 bases not matched to a gene. This CDR3 is built from 14 residues.

This clone has more than one count but fewer than ten. The rearrangement links TRBV10-3 to TRBJ1-2, with TRBD1 matching over 9 bases. Germline loops: CDR1 ENHRY, CDR2 SYGVKD. J was trimmed by 0 bases and V by 4 bases; bases with no gene match: 3. This CDR3 has 15 residues. CDR3 bases: TGTGCCATCAGTGGACAGGGGGGGCCTAACTATGGCTACACCTTC. It encodes CAISGQGGPNYGYTF.

The gene calls are TRBV7-2 and TRBJ2-5; 13 positions match TRBD2. Germline V gene lookup returns CDR1 SGHTA and CDR2 FQGNSA. V shed 2 bases and J 5 bases; nucleotides not matched to a gene: 14. This CDR3 region has 19 residues. The chain's CDR3 is CASSLKLLAGGVMGETQYF. The CDR3 DNA reads TGTGCCAGCAGCTTAAAGTTACTAGCGGGGGGGGTCATGGGCGAGACCCAGTACTTC.

This rearrangement joins TRBV7-9 to TRBJ1-1; 7 bases line up with TRBD1. V shed 5 bases and J 1 base; nucleotides not matched to a gene: 4. Per the germline V gene, CDR1 is SEHNR and CDR2 is FQNEAQ (reference sequence). The CDR3 is 14 amino acids. DNA for the CDR3: TGTGCCAGCAGCCCATCAGGGGGGAACACTGAAGCTTTCTTT. Its translation: CASSPSGGNTEAFF.

The gene calls are TRBV6-1 and TRBJ2-3, with TRBD2 as a possible D gene (6 bases). Trimming left V 2 bases short and J 0 bases short, with 6 bases between. Germline CDR1 and CDR2: MNHNS and SASEGT. The CDR3 is 14 amino acids. CDR3 sequence: CASSERGSTDTQYF. CDR3 bases: TGTGCCAGCAGTGAACGGGGGAGCACAGATACGCAGTATTTT.

This sequence joins TRBV6-1 and TRBJ2-7; 9 positions agree with TRBD1. The CDR3 loop spans 15 amino acids. The V segment lost 0 bases and the J segment 6 bases; nucleotides outside the gene matches: 6. CDR1 is MNHNS and CDR2 is SASEGT in the germline V gene. The CDR3 loop is CASSEARQGVSEQYF. CDR3 DNA: TGTGCCAGCAGTGAAGCGAGACAGGGGGTAAGCGAGCAGTACTTC.

The rearrangement joins TRBV19 to TRBJ1-5; the D is unclear. The CDR3 sequence is 16 residues long. V was clipped by 3 bases and J by 1 base, with 13 bases between them. CDR1 and CDR2 from the germline V gene are LNHDA and SQIVND (reference sequence). The CDR3 region is CASSISAGWSNQPQHF. DNA for the CDR3: TGTGCCAGTAGTATCTCGGCGGGATGGAGCAATCAGCCCCAGCATTTT.

A single count supports this clone. As DNA, the CDR3 is TGTGCCAGCAGCCAAGATTCTCTGGCAGCCTATAATTCACCCCTCCACTTT. Protein: CASSQDSLAAYNSPLHF. The V gene is TRBV4-2, the J gene TRBJ1-6; D uncertain. V was cut by 0 bases and J by 2 bases, with 11 bases left in between. Germline V gives CDR1 LGHNA, CDR2 YNFKEQ. The CDR3 is 17 amino acids.

The chain employs TRBV5-6 and TRBJ2-7; 10 bases line up with TRBD1. Losses at the gene ends were 4 bases for V and 9 bases for J; bases not matched to a gene: 10. Per germline, CDR1 SGHDT and CDR2 YYEEEE. This CDR3 is built from 14 residues. In nucleotides, the CDR3 is TGTGCCAGCAGCATACCGGGACAGGGGACGGGGCAGTACTTC. Translated: CASSIPGQGTGQYF.

The CDR3 loop reads CASSLLGTGSSGYTF. CDR3 DNA sequence: TGTGCCAGCAGCTTATTGGGGACAGGGTCGAGCGGCTACACCTTC. The chain joins TRBV7-9 to TRBJ1-2; 9 positions match TRBD1. Germline values: CDR1 SEHNR, CDR2 FQNEAQ (reference sequence). V was pared by 2 bases and J by 8 bases, with 9 bases of the junction left unmatched. This CDR3 is 15 amino acids long.

This clone was picked up a small number of times. CDR3 nucleotides: TGTGCCAGCTCACCTGGGACAGTAACCTACGAGCAGTACTTC. It encodes CASSPGTVTYEQYF. V gene TRBV18 combines with J gene TRBJ2-7; 7 bases are a match to TRBD1. The CDR3 is made up of 14 amino acids. The V gene's germline CDR1 is KGHSH and CDR2 LQKENI. J lost 2 bases, V lost 3 bases, and 4 bases had no gene match.

The chain employs TRBV3-1 (or the pseudogene TRBV3-2) and TRBJ1-2; a weak D match, TRBD1 (5 bases). V shed 1 base and J shed 7 bases, with 13 bases lying between them. Looked up from germline, CDR1 is LGHDT and CDR2 is YNNKEL (reference sequence). CDR3 length equals 14 residues. CDR3 coding DNA: TGTGCCAGCAGCCAAGCCGTCAGGGAAGGTGGCTACACCTTC. As protein: CASSQAVREGGYTF.

The V and J genes are TRBV28 and TRBJ1-3; a possible D gene is TRBD1 (6 bases). CDR1 is MDHEN and CDR2 is SYDVKM in the germline V gene. The V gene lost 8 bases and the J gene lost 2 bases, with 10 bases spanning the gap. The CDR3 has 13 residues. CDR3 sequence: CASADRTGNTIYF. Written as DNA, the CDR3 is TGTGCCAGCGCGGACAGAACTGGAAACACCATATATTTT.

As DNA, the CDR3 is TGTGCCAGCAGCTTACCTCTACTAGGGCAGTTCTTC. Its protein product is CASSLPLLGQFF. The chain links TRBV7-2 to TRBJ2-1, with a possible D match to TRBD2 (5 bases). This CDR3 has 12 amino acids. Trimming stripped 2 bases from V and 12 bases from J, with 11 bases between. Germline CDR1 reads SGHTA; CDR2 reads FQGNSA.